This T cell receptor beta chain was recorded in a study of OX40 agonist ivuxolimab in advanced cancers. Across the study: The patients got ivuxolimab, which is an agonistic anti-OX40 (CD134) antibody. Hepatocellular carcinoma, melanoma, renal cell or head and neck cancer affected the dose-escalation patients.

Sequencing was performed with immunoSEQ multiplex PCR; in TCRdb, only in-frame clones are kept and a portion is missing. The repertoire has approximately 70,000 clones, 88% of them found once; the top ten carry under 1.1%. It was autoimmune disease history or systemic immunosuppression that excluded patients. The germline CDR1 and CDR2 sequences are PRHDT and FYEKMQ (reference sequence). The length of the CDR3 is 14 residues. V was cut by 3 bases and J by 2 bases, with 11 bases left in between. The clonotype originates from an adult with an advanced solid tumor such as melanoma, head and neck, liver or kidney cancer. The rearrangement links TRBV13 to TRBJ2-7, with D tentatively TRBD2 (5 bases). The starting material was CD4+ or CD8+ T cells sorted from blood, obtained in a trial of the OX40 agonist ivuxolimab. Here the CDR3 DNA reads TGTGCCAGCAGCTTTTTCGGCGGGCCCTACGAGCAGTACTTC. This codes for CASSFFGGPYEQYF.